This T cell receptor (beta chain) was recovered during a study of naive and memory T cell subsets. Germline V gene sequence: CDR1 LGHDT, CDR2 YNNKEL (reference sequence). The length of the CDR3 is 15 residues. The V and J ends lost 0 bases and 6 bases respectively, with 12 bases between them. CD8 T cells were positively selected from what remained after CD4 positive selection. Cells stained for CD3, CD4, CD8, CD45RA and CD27 were sorted into four subsets. Two oligonucleotides, mixed equimolar, formed the beta constant-region primer covering TRBC1 and TRBC2. TCRdb used MiXCR to reprocess the UMI-ligation and nested PCR reads, holding one entry per CDR3 protein. The sample yields some 100,000 distinct CDR3 sequences, 5.5% to 8.5% seen once. This clonotype was seen many times.

The source is a human donor in good health. The sequenced sample was central memory CD4+ T cells from blood. This chain joins TRBV3-1 and TRBJ1-5, with D uncertain. CDR3 amino acids: CASSQDGQEGQPQHF. The CDR3 DNA reads TGTGCCAGCAGCCAAGATGGGCAGGAGGGTCAGCCCCAGCATTTT.